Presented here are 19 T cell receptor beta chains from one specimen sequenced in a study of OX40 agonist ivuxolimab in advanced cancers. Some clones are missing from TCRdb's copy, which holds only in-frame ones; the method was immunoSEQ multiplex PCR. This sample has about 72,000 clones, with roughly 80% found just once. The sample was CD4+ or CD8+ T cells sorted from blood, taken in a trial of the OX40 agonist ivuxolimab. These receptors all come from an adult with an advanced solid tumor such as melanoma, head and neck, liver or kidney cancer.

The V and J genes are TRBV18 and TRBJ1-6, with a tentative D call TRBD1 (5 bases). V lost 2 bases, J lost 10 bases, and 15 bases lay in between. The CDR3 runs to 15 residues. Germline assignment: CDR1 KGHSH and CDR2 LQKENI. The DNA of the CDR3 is TGTGCCAGCTCACCAGAGCACCCGGGACTCTCACCCCTCCACTTT. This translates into CASSPEHPGLSPLHF.

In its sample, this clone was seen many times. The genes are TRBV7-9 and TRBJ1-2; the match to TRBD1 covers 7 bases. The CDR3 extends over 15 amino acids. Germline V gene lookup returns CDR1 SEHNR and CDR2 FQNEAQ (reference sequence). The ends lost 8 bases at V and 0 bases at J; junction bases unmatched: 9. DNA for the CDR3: TGTGCCAGCCGAGGGGGCGGCCTGACTAACTATGGCTACACCTTC. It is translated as CASRGGGLTNYGYTF.

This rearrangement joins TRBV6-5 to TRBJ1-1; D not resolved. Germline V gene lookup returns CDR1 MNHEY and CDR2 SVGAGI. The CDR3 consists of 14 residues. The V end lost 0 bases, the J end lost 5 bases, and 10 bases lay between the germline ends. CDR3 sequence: CASSYSYTDTEAFF. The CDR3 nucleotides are TGTGCCAGCAGTTACTCGTACACAGATACTGAAGCTTTCTTT.

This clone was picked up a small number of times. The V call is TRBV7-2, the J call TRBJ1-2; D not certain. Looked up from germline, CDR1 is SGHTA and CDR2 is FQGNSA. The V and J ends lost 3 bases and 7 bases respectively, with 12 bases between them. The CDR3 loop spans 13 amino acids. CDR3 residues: CASSFERGGGYTF. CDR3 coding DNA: TGTGCCAGCAGCTTCGAAAGAGGTGGTGGCTACACCTTC.

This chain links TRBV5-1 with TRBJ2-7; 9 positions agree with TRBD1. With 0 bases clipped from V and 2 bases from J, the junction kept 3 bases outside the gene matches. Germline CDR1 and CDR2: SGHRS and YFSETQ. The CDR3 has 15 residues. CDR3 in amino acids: CASSLGTGDPYEQYF. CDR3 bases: TGCGCCAGCAGCTTGGGGACAGGGGATCCCTACGAGCAGTACTTC. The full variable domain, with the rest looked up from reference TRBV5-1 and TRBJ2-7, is KAGVTQTPRYLIKTRGQQVTLSCSPISGHRSVSWYQQTPGQGLQFLFEYFSETQRNKGNFPGRFSGRQFSNSRSEMNVSTLELGDSALYLCASSLGTGDPYEQYFGPGTRLTVT.

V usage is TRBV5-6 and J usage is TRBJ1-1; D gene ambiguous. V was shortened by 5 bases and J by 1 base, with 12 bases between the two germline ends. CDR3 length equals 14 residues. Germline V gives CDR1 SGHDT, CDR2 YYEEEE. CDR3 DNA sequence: TGTGCCAGCAGATGGAGGTCCGGGAACACTGAAGCTTTCTTT. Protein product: CASRWRSGNTEAFF.

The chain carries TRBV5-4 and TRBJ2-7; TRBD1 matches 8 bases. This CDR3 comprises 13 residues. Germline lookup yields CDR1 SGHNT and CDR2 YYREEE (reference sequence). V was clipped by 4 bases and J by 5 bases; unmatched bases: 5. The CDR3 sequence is CASSQTGVHEQYF. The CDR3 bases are TGTGCCAGCAGCCAGACAGGGGTCCACGAGCAGTACTTC.

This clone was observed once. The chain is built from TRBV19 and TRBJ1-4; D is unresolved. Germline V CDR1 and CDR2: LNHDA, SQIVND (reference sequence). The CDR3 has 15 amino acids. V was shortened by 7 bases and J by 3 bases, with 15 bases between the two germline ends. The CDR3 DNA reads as TGTGCCAGTACCGATCGACCCGACCCTAATGAAAAACTGTTTTTT. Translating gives CASTDRPDPNEKLFF.

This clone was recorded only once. CDR3 DNA sequence: TGTGCCACCAAGGACAGCCTCGAGTCCTACGAGCAGTACTTC. Translating gives CATKDSLESYEQYF. The chain is built from TRBV6-6 and TRBJ2-7, with D perhaps TRBD1 (6 bases). Trimming pared 10 bases from V and 1 base from J, leaving 17 bases between. Per the germline V gene, CDR1 is MNHNY and CDR2 is SVGAGI (reference sequence). The CDR3 length is 14 residues.

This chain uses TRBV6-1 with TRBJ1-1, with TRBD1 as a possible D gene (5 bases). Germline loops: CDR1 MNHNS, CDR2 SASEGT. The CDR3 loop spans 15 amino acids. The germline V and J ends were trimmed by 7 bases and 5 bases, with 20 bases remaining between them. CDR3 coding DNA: TGTGCCAGCAAGGTTGGGGGTTTCGCTGTAACTGAAGCTTTCTTT. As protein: CASKVGGFAVTEAFF.

As DNA, the CDR3 is TGCGCCAGCAGCCCGGGGGACTATGAGCAGTTCTTC. It yields the protein CASSPGDYEQFF. The chain recombines TRBV4-3 with TRBJ2-1, with D perhaps TRBD2 (6 bases). Looked up from germline, CDR1 is LGHNA and CDR2 is YSLEER. Trimming shortened V by 4 bases and J by 8 bases, and 9 bases separated the two germline ends. CDR3 length: 12 amino acids.

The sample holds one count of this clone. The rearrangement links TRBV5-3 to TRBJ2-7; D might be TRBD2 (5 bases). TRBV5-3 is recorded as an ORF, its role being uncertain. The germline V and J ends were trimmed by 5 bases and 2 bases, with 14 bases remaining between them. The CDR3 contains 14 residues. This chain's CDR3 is CARSSQEEPYEQYF. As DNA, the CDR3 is TGTGCCAGAAGTTCCCAGGAGGAACCCTACGAGCAGTACTTC.

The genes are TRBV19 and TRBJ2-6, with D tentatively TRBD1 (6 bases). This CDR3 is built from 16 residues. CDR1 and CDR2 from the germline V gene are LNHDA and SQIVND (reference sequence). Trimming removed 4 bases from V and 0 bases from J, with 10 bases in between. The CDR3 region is CASSRRTDSGANVLTF. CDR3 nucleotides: TGTGCCAGTAGTAGACGGACAGACTCTGGGGCCAACGTCCTGACTTTC.

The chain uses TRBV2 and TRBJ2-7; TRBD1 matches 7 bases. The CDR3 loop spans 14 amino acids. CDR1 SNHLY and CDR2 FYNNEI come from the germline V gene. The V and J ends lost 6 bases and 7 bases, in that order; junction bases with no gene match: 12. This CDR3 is CASRQTGNSLEQYF. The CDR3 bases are TGTGCCAGCAGACAGACAGGGAACTCCCTGGAGCAGTACTTC.

The CDR3 DNA reads TGTGCCAGCAGTTTATGGGACAGGGACAATTCACCCCTCCACTTT. Amino acids: CASSLWDRDNSPLHF. The V call is TRBV27, the J call TRBJ1-6, with 9 bases aligning to TRBD1. This CDR3 has 15 residues. Germline V lookup: CDR1 MNHEY, CDR2 SMNVEV (reference sequence). V shed 1 base and J 7 bases; nucleotides not matched to a gene: 2.

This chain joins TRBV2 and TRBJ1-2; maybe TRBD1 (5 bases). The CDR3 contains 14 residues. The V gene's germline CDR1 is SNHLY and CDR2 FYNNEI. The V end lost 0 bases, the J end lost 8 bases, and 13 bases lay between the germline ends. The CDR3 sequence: CASSEALGVRGYTF. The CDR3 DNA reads TGTGCCAGCAGTGAAGCCCTGGGGGTTCGGGGCTACACCTTC. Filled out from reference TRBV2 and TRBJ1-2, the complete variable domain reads EPEVTQTPSHQVTQMGQEVILRCVPISNHLYFYWYRQILGQKVEFLVSFYNNEISEKSEIFDDQFSVERPDGSNFTLKIRSTKLEDSAMYFCASSEALGVRGYTFGSGTRLTVV.

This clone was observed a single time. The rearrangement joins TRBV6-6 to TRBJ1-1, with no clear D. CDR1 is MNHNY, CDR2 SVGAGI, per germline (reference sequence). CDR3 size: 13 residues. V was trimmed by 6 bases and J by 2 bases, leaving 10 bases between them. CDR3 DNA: TGTGCCAGCAGACGAAACAGAAACACTGAAGCTTTCTTT. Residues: CASRRNRNTEAFF.

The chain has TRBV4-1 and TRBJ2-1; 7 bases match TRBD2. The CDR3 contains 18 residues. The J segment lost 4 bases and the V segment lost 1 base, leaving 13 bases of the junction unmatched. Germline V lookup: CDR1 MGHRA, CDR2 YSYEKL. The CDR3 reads CASSQVRARGSPYNEQFF. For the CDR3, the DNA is TGCGCCAGCAGCCAAGTCAGGGCGCGCGGGAGTCCGTACAATGAGCAGTTCTTC.

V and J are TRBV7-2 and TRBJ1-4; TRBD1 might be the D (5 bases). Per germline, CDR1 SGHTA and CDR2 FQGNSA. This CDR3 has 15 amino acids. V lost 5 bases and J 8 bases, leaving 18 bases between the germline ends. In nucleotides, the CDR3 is TGTGCCAGCAGCCCCCCTGGGAACTGGGGGGAAAAACTGTTTTTT. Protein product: CASSPPGNWGEKLFF.